Listed below are T cell receptor beta chains from one sample, sequenced in a study of Ad26.COV2.S vaccination and SARS-CoV-2 variants. Profiled with immunoSEQ multiplex PCR; TCRdb holds only in-frame clones, not every one. The sample holds nearly 400,000 clones, over 75% seen once. Sequenced here: peripheral blood, sampled in a trial of Ad26.COV2.S vaccine versus placebo. Receptor source: a person aged 18-60 years who received the Ad26.COV2.S COVID-19 vaccine or a placebo. Both conserved end residues are part of each CDR3. A D gene is named only where the DNA matches it firmly. Rows may omit the clone size; those that give it use once, few, many or a size class.

d_gene | j_gene | abundance | v_gene | CDR3aa | CDR3nt
TRBD2 | TRBJ2-3 | . | TRBV7-8 | CASSPSGGPMNTQYF | TGTGCCAGCAGCCCTAGCGGGGGGCCGATGAATACGCAGTATTTT
. | TRBJ1-1 | few | TRBV28 | CASSEPHTEAFF | TGTGCCAGCAGTGAACCCCACACTGAAGCTTTCTTT
. | TRBJ2-7 | . | TRBV7-8 | CASSPGGTAPYEQYF | TGTGCCAGCAGTCCAGGCGGGACAGCACCCTACGAGCAGTACTTC
. | TRBJ1-6 | . | TRBV19 | CASSSTSYGARNSPLHF | TGTGCCAGTAGTTCCACCTCGTACGGGGCGCGAAATTCACCCCTCCACTTT
TRBD2 | TRBJ2-1 | . | TRBV7-9 | CASSPREGYRHGSYNEQFF | TGTGCCAGCAGCCCCCGGGAGGGTTATCGGCACGGCTCCTACAATGAGCAGTTCTTC
. | TRBJ2-7 | . | TRBV12-3/TRBV12-4 | CASRQNRVGEQYF | TGTGCCAGCAGGCAGAACAGGGTAGGAGAGCAGTACTTC
. | TRBJ1-5 | once | TRBV11-2 | CASSLDSGGQPQHF | TGTGCCAGCAGCTTAGACTCCGGGGGACAGCCCCAGCATTTT
TRBD1 | TRBJ1-1 | once | TRBV6-6 | CASRQGAVEAFF | TGTGCCAGCCGTCAGGGGGCCGTTGAAGCTTTCTTT
TRBD2 | TRBJ2-7 | . | TRBV5-1 | CASSSTSWGYEQYF | TGCGCCAGCAGCTCGACTAGCTGGGGCTACGAGCAGTACTTC
. | TRBJ1-4 | . | TRBV7-9 | CASSPRPPQGRIEKLFF | TGTGCCAGCAGCCCAAGGCCCCCACAGGGTCGAATAGAAAAACTGTTTTTT
. | TRBJ1-1 | . | TRBV29-1 | CSGTTANTEAFF | TGCAGCGGAACGACAGCGAACACTGAAGCTTTCTTT
. | TRBJ2-3 | . | TRBV15 | CATSSLGTAQRDTQYF | TGTGCCACCAGCAGCCTGGGGACGGCGCAAAGGGATACGCAGTATTTT
TRBD1 | TRBJ2-5 | . | TRBV11-3 | CASSTRQGEQETQYF | TGTGCCAGCAGCACCAGACAGGGAGAACAAGAGACCCAGTACTTC
. | TRBJ1-3 | . | TRBV7-2 | CASSLVKGNTIYF | TGTGCCAGCAGCTTGGTGAAGGGAAACACCATATATTTT
. | TRBJ2-1 | . | TRBV24-1 | CATSDSAGLEQFF | TGTGCCACCAGTGATTCCGCGGGGCTTGAGCAGTTCTTC
TRBD2 | TRBJ2-7 | . | TRBV7-2 | CASSQSGSSAYEQYF | TGTGCCAGCAGCCAAAGCGGGAGTTCGGCCTACGAGCAGTACTTC
TRBD1 | TRBJ2-2 | . | TRBV5-1 | CASSLEGTGFTGELFF | TGCGCCAGCAGCTTGGAGGGGACAGGGTTCACCGGGGAGCTGTTTTTT
. | TRBJ2-6 | once | TRBV27 | CASSLLGISGANVLTF | TGTGCCAGCAGTTTATTGGGGATCTCTGGGGCCAACGTCCTGACTTTC
TRBD2 | TRBJ2-7 | . | TRBV9 | CASSPTGTSGMREQYF | TGTGCCAGCAGCCCGACCGGGACTAGCGGGATGCGAGAGCAGTACTTC
. | TRBJ2-2 | . | TRBV2 | CASSASLTGELFF | TGTGCCAGCAGTGCCAGTCTCACCGGGGAGCTGTTTTTT
. | TRBJ2-7 | . | TRBV11-3 | CASRGSYEQYF | TGTGCCAGCAGGGGGTCCTACGAGCAGTACTTC
. | TRBJ2-5 | . | TRBV28 | CASSWDPGGETQYF | TGTGCCAGCAGTTGGGACCCTGGGGGGGAGACCCAGTACTTC
. | TRBJ2-1 | . | TRBV12-3/TRBV12-4 | CASSHTDNEQFF | TGTGCCAGCAGTCACACCGACAATGAGCAGTTCTTC
TRBD2 | TRBJ2-1 | . | TRBV4-3 | CASSQASGRAGEQFF | TGCGCCAGCAGCCAAGCTAGCGGGAGGGCCGGAGAGCAGTTCTTC
TRBD2 | TRBJ2-1 | . | TRBV15 | CATSKGLAGLYNEQFF | TGTGCCACCAGCAAGGGACTAGCGGGACTCTACAATGAGCAGTTCTTC